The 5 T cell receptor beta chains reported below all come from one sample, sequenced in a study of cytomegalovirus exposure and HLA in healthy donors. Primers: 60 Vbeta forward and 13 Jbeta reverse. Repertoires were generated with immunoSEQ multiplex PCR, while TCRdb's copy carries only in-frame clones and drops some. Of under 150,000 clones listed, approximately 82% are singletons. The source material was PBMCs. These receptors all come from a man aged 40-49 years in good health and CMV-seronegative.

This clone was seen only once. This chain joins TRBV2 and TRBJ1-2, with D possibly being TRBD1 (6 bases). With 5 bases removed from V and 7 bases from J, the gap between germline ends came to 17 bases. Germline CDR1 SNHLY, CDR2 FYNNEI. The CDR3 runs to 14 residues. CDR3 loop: CASSWDNRVGGYTF. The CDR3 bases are TGTGCCAGCAGTTGGGACAATAGAGTAGGTGGCTACACCTTC.

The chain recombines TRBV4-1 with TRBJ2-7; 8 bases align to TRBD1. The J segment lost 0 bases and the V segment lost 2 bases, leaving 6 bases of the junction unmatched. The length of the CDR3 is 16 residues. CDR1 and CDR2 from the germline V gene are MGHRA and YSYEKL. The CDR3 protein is CASSQMDRDASYEQYF. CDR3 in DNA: TGCGCCAGCAGCCAAATGGACAGGGACGCCTCCTACGAGCAGTACTTC.

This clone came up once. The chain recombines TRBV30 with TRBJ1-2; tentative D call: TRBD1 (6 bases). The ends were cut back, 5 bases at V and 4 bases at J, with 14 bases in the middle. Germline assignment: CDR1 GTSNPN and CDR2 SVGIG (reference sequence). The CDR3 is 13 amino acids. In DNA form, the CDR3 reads TGTGCCTGGGACCAGGGGTCTCGCTATGGCTACACCTTC. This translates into CAWDQGSRYGYTF.

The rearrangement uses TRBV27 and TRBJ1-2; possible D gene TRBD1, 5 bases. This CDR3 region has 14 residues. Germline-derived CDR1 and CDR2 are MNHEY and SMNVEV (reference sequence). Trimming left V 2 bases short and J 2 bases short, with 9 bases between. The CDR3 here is CASSLGADNYGYTF. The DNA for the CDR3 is TGTGCCAGCAGTTTAGGGGCTGACAACTATGGCTACACCTTC.

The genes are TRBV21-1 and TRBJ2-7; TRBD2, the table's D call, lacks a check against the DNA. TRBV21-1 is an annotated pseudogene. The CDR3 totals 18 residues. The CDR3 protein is CASSMRLAGPPSSYEQYF. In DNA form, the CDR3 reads TGTGCCAGCAGCATGAGACTAGCGGGTCCTCCTTCGTCCTACGAGCAGTACTTC.